The present TCR beta chain was sequenced within a study of PD-1 blockade in classical Hodgkin lymphoma. The assay was immunoSEQ multiplex PCR, and TCRdb's table has in-frame clones only and misses some. The profile shows 66,000 or so clones, over 55% of them singletons. All patients experienced relapse after autologous stem cell transplantation, and brentuximab vedotin exposure was variable. A remark on this clone: Its antigen is as yet unknown.

Study results and caveats: It was CD4+ TCR diversity, not CD8+, that rose significantly by C4D1. Partial responders and progressors had significantly lower baseline TCR diversity.

The sample here was peripheral blood mononuclear cells (PBMCs), taken before the second cycle of nivolumab. The sequence was obtained from a human donor with classical Hodgkin lymphoma.

CDR3 DNA sequence: TGTGCCTCACGCCCAGGGGAAACTCAAGAGACCCAGTACTTC. Translated: CASRPGETQETQYF. This chain uses TRBV15 with TRBJ2-5, with D maybe TRBD1 (6 bases). The germline CDR1 and CDR2 sequences are LNHNV and YYDKDF (reference sequence). V was pared by 11 bases and J by 2 bases, with 18 bases between. The CDR3 has 14 residues.